The sequence of this T cell receptor beta chain was determined in a study of cytomegalovirus exposure and HLA in healthy donors. The study's findings and limits: Reported performance of the classifier showed diagnosis of cytomegalovirus status with high specificity and sensitivity.

As regards this clone: Its antigen is unidentified.

Assay: immunoSEQ multiplex PCR; the TCRdb copy retains only in-frame clones and omits some. The top ten hold roughly 1.3% of the sample, which has about 180,000 clones, approximately 90% seen once. This CDR3 region has 11 residues. Germline loops: CDR1 MNHEY, CDR2 SMNVEV (reference sequence). Deletions cut 5 bases from V and 8 bases from J, with 8 bases between. The clonotype originates from a woman aged 25-40 years in good health and CMV-seronegative. The V gene is TRBV27, the J gene TRBJ2-3; maybe TRBD1 (6 bases). The sample consisted of PBMCs. The CDR3 here is CASSLGATQYF. CDR3 DNA sequence: TGTGCCAGCAGTCTGGGGGCTACGCAGTATTTT.